Listed below are T cell receptor beta chains from one sample, sequenced in a study of T cells in Graves' hyperthyroidism and ophthalmopathy. TCRdb ran MiXCR on the multiplex PCR reads and lists one entry per CDR3 protein. The repertoire consists of hundreds of thousands of distinct CDR3 sequences, with roughly a third occurring once and the leading ten covering roughly 31%. Sequenced material: blood. The receptor set was obtained from a woman between 40 and 50 years old with Graves' hyperthyroidism. CDR3s include the opening cysteine and the closing phenylalanine or tryptophan. A D gene is named only where the DNA matches it firmly. Rows may omit the clone size; those that give it use once, few, many or a size class.

D gene,clone size,J gene,V gene,CDR3 protein,CDR3 DNA
.,many,TRBJ1-5,TRBV19,CASSPNPRTQHF,TGTGCCAGTAGTCCGAATCCCCGGACCCAGCATTTT
TRBD1,many,TRBJ2-7,TRBV7-2,CASSLVRTGRYEQYF,TGTGCCAGCAGCTTAGTTCGGACAGGGCGCTACGAGCAGTACTTC
.,.,TRBJ1-2,TRBV29-1,CSALGQGGYGYTF,TGCAGCGCCCTTGGGCAGGGAGGGTATGGCTACACCTTC
.,few,TRBJ1-4,TRBV6-5,CASSLGVLLNEKLFF,TGTGCCAGCAGTTTAGGGGTTCTTCTTAATGAAAAACTGTTTTTT
.,few,TRBJ2-7,TRBV12-3/TRBV12-4,CASSRQYSYEQYF,TGTGCCAGCAGTAGACAGTACTCCTACGAGCAGTACTTC
.,.,TRBJ2-7,TRBV14,CASSRALPGTPSYEQYF,TGTGCCAGCAGCCGAGCACTTCCAGGGACTCCATCCTACGAGCAGTACTTC
.,many,TRBJ2-7,TRBV7-2,CASSSWRGEQYF,TGTGCCAGCAGCTCCTGGCGCGGGGAGCAGTACTTC
.,.,TRBJ1-5,TRBV20-1,CSALGLAGGRSGQPQHF,TGCAGTGCTCTCGGGCTAGCGGGGGGACGATCGGGTCAGCCCCAGCATTTT
TRBD2,.,TRBJ2-7,TRBV7-2,CASSSRGLAGGYEQYF,TGTGCCAGCAGTTCAAGAGGACTAGCGGGAGGGTACGAGCAGTACTTC
.,once,TRBJ1-1,TRBV28,CASSFGGARSEAFF,TGTGCCAGCAGTTTCGGGGGGGCGCGTTCTGAAGCTTTCTTT
.,few,TRBJ2-7,TRBV20-1,CSTPAGPNLSYEQYF,TGCAGTACCCCTGCGGGACCGAATCTCTCCTACGAGCAGTACTTC
.,.,TRBJ2-6,TRBV6-6,CASNPLGARLAGANVLTF,TGTGCCAGCAACCCCCTTGGGGCACGGTTGGCTGGGGCCAACGTCCTGACTTTC
TRBD1,.,TRBJ2-5,TRBV6-5,CASGITGGRGTQYF,TGTGCCAGCGGTATTACAGGGGGCCGAGGGACCCAGTACTTC
.,.,TRBJ1-4,TRBV5-1,CASSIATNEKLFF,TGCGCCAGCAGTATTGCAACTAATGAAAAACTGTTTTTT
.,few,TRBJ1-1,TRBV27,CASSLSWAGNTEAFF,TGTGCCAGCAGTTTATCGTGGGCGGGGAACACTGAAGCTTTCTTT
.,.,TRBJ1-5,TRBV12-3/TRBV12-4,CASSLWIYQPQHF,TGTGCCAGCAGTTTATGGATTTATCAGCCCCAGCATTTT
.,few,TRBJ2-6,TRBV5-6,CASSPEDSGANVLTF,TGTGCCAGCAGCCCGGAGGACTCTGGGGCCAACGTCCTGACTTTC
.,many,TRBJ2-7,TRBV29-1,CSVGPGARAYEQYF,TGCAGCGTTGGCCCGGGGGCGCGGGCCTACGAGCAGTACTTC
.,.,TRBJ2-2,TRBV29-1,CSVNIANTGELFF,TGCAGCGTCAACATAGCGAACACCGGGGAGCTGTTTTTT
TRBD1,.,TRBJ1-4,TRBV4-3,CASSQTPGQANEKLFF,TGCGCCAGCAGCCAAACACCGGGACAGGCAAATGAAAAACTGTTTTTT
.,.,TRBJ1-2,TRBV7-9,CASSDTGGPFGYTF,TGTGCCAGCAGCGATACAGGAGGACCGTTTGGCTACACCTTC
.,few,TRBJ2-5,TRBV7-9,CASSLEGGREKLF,TGTGCCAGCAGCTTAGAAGGGGGGCGGGAGAAGCTCTTC
TRBD1,.,TRBJ1-2,TRBV5-4,CASSLETGAADGYTF,TGTGCCAGCAGTTTAGAGACAGGGGCGGCTGATGGCTACACCTTC
.,.,TRBJ1-2,TRBV7-9,CASSSPPQGFGF,TGTGCCAGCAGCTCCCCCCCACAGGGCTTCGGCTTC
.,.,TRBJ2-7,TRBV29-1,CSVSRNSYNEQYF,TGCAGCGTTTCTCGAAACTCCTACAATGAGCAGTACTTC
.,.,TRBJ1-1,TRBV10-1,CASRVGRDTEAFF,TGCGCCAGCAGGGTAGGGAGGGACACTGAAGCTTTCTTT
.,few,TRBJ1-1,TRBV29-1,CSVEDLFRGPVGHTEAFF,TGCAGCGTTGAAGATCTTTTCAGAGGCCCTGTGGGCCACACTGAAGCTTTCTTT
.,few,TRBJ1-3,TRBV6-5,CASSTGKYSGNTIYF,TGTGCCAGCAGTACAGGAAAATACTCTGGAAACACCATATATTTT
.,.,TRBJ2-5,TRBV12-3/TRBV12-4,CASTERASGVETQYF,TGTGCCAGCACCGAAAGGGCGAGCGGAGTGGAGACCCAGTACTTC
.,.,TRBJ1-2,TRBV11-2,CASSPGFGNFYGYTF,TGTGCCAGCTCACCAGGTTTTGGGAACTTCTATGGCTACACCTTC
TRBD1,few,TRBJ1-5,TRBV2,CASSRGVANQPQHF,TGTGCCAGCAGCAGGGGGGTGGCCAATCAGCCCCAGCATTTT
.,.,TRBJ1-1,TRBV5-1,CVSSQDRMNTEAFF,TGCGTCAGCAGCCAGGACCGGATGAACACTGAAGCTTTCTTT
.,many,TRBJ1-3,TRBV10-2,CASSAQGSAGNTIYF,TGCGCCAGCAGTGCCCAGGGATCCGCTGGAAACACCATATATTTT
.,many,TRBJ2-6,TRBV5-4,CASSFQAVPNVLTF,TGTGCCAGCTCTTTCCAAGCGGTTCCCAACGTCCTGACTTTC
.,.,TRBJ2-5,TRBV15,CATSRVLVEGTQYF,TGTGCCACCAGCAGAGTTCTGGTGGAAGGGACCCAGTACTTC
.,.,TRBJ1-3,TRBV18,CASSPWLGSGNTIYF,TGTGCCAGCTCACCCTGGCTAGGCTCTGGAAACACCATATATTTT
.,many,TRBJ2-7,TRBV7-2,CASSTNRDGNLYEQYF,TGTGCCAGCAGCACCAACCGGGACGGAAACCTCTACGAGCAGTACTTC
.,once,TRBJ1-1,TRBV5-1,CASSLEGHGHEAFF,TGTGCCAGCAGCTTGGAGGGACACGGTCATGAAGCTTTCTTT
.,.,TRBJ1-1,TRBV30,CAWRRGPYTEAFF,TGTGCCTGGAGACGGGGCCCCTACACTGAAGCTTTCTTT
.,.,TRBJ1-6,TRBV5-6,CASSSRGSNAYNSPLHF,TGTGCCAGCAGCTCGAGGGGCTCCAACGCCTATAATTCACCCCTCCACTTT
.,.,TRBJ2-3,TRBV7-9,CVSSEGTDTQYF,TGTGTCAGCAGCGAGGGTACGGATACGCAGTATTTT
.,.,TRBJ2-7,TRBV10-3,CAISEVGPAYEQYF,TGTGCCATCAGTGAAGTCGGCCCAGCCTACGAGCAGTACTTC
.,.,TRBJ2-7,TRBV6-1,CASSPPWGADEQYF,TGTGCCAGCTCACCACCGTGGGGGGCTGACGAGCAGTACTTC
.,.,TRBJ1-5,TRBV4-3,CASSQALSGDQPQHF,TGCGCCAGCAGCCAAGCTTTATCAGGGGATCAGCCCCAGCATTTT
.,many,TRBJ1-1,TRBV19,CASSTRQMGTEAFF,TGTGCCAGTAGTACACGACAAATGGGGACTGAAGCTTTCTTT
TRBD1,.,TRBJ2-2,TRBV10-1,CASSESGTGGTGELFF,TGCGCCAGCAGTGAGTCCGGGACAGGGGGGACCGGGGAGCTGTTTTTT
.,few,TRBJ1-6,TRBV6-6,CASTSGVSPLHF,TGTGCCAGCACATCCGGGGTTTCACCCCTCCACTTT
.,.,TRBJ2-5,TRBV18,CASSPRAVPETQYF,TGTGCCAGCTCACCACGAGCGGTCCCAGAGACCCAGTACTTC
.,.,TRBJ1-6,TRBV6-1,CASSEVRANSPLHF,TGTGCCAGCAGTGAAGTACGGGCGAACTCACCCCTCCACTTT
.,many,TRBJ1-1,TRBV6-2/TRBV6-3,CASSPPSYRLNTEAFF,TGTGCCAGCAGCCCCCCCAGCTACCGACTGAACACTGAAGCTTTCTTT
.,many,TRBJ2-5,TRBV7-2,CANGPPETQYF,TGTGCCAACGGACCTCCGGAGACCCAGTACTTC
.,many,TRBJ1-5,TRBV2,CASGGQSHSNQPQHF,TGTGCCAGCGGGGGACAATCCCATAGCAATCAGCCCCAGCATTTT
.,.,TRBJ1-1,TRBV29-1,CSVYGSWHTEAFF,TGCAGCGTGTACGGGAGCTGGCACACTGAAGCTTTCTTT
.,many,TRBJ1-2,TRBV7-2,CASSLAHEARYGYTF,TGTGCCAGCAGCTTAGCGCACGAGGCCCGATATGGCTACACCTTC
.,.,TRBJ1-2,TRBV28,CASRGGHYGYTF,TGTGCCAGCCGTGGGGGTCATTATGGCTACACCTTC
.,.,TRBJ2-5,TRBV4-1,CASSQGWGANLQTQYF,TGCGCCAGCAGCCAAGGTTGGGGGGCGAATTTACAGACCCAGTACTTC
TRBD1,few,TRBJ2-5,TRBV20-1,CSVRTGIKETQYF,TGCAGTGTGAGGACAGGCATCAAAGAGACCCAGTACTTC
.,few,TRBJ1-1,TRBV10-3,CAISDGQGWNTEAFF,TGTGCCATCAGTGATGGGCAGGGGTGGAACACTGAAGCTTTCTTT
.,.,TRBJ2-7,TRBV7-3,CASSPGGAGEGEQYF,TGTGCCAGCAGCCCCGGTGGGGCAGGGGAGGGCGAGCAGTACTTC